This passage covers 10 T cell receptor beta chains from one sample sequenced in a study of Ad26.COV2.S vaccination and SARS-CoV-2 variants. TCRdb keeps only in-frame clones here, not all; method: immunoSEQ multiplex PCR. The sample includes 100,000 or so clones, roughly 80% of them seen just once. Here the sequenced sample was peripheral blood, taken after recovery from COVID-19. These receptors all come from a human donor who had recovered from COVID-19.

The chain couples TRBV6-5 to TRBJ1-5, with a possible D match to TRBD1 (6 bases). Deletions cut 6 bases from V and 5 bases from J, with 11 bases between. From germline, CDR1 is MNHEY and CDR2 SVGAGI. The CDR3 is 13 amino acids. CDR3 DNA sequence: TGTGCCAGCAGGCAGGGGCGAGATCAGCCCCAGCATTTT. Translation: CASRQGRDQPQHF.

This clone came up once. The J gene is TRBJ2-3, the V gene TRBV29-1; 10 nucleotides agree with TRBD2. With V trimmed by 7 bases and J by 2 bases, 6 bases remained unmatched. This CDR3 is built from 14 residues. Per germline, CDR1 SQVTM and CDR2 ANQGSEA. CDR3 region: CSGERGGITDTQYF. CDR3 nucleotides: TGCAGCGGTGAGCGGGGGGGAATCACAGATACGCAGTATTTT.

V gene TRBV28 combines with J gene TRBJ1-6; 7 positions match TRBD1. V dropped 5 bases and J dropped 7; count of bases not matched to a gene: 8. This CDR3 has 15 amino acids. Germline-derived CDR1 and CDR2 are MDHEN and SYDVKM. The CDR3 DNA reads TGTGCCAGCAGTCCTTCTACAGGGGTGAATTCACCCCTCCACTTT. It codes for CASSPSTGVNSPLHF.

This clone was detected once. The chain is built from TRBV6-5 and TRBJ2-7, with 7 bases that match TRBD1. V dropped 5 bases and J dropped 2; count of bases not matched to a gene: 6. The CDR3 is 14 residues long. Germline values: CDR1 MNHEY, CDR2 SVGAGI. The CDR3 coding sequence is TGTGCCAGCAGTCCCGGGACAGAGACCTACGAGCAGTACTTC. Translation gives CASSPGTETYEQYF.

This clone was recorded a few times. V and J are TRBV5-1 and TRBJ1-1, with D possibly matching TRBD1 (6 bases). The CDR3 runs to 18 residues. From germline, CDR1 is SGHRS and CDR2 YFSETQ. V was clipped by 0 bases and J by 0 bases, with 18 bases between them. DNA of the CDR3: TGCGCCAGCAGCTTGGCGCCAAACTCCGGGGGCTTGAACACTGAAGCTTTCTTT. Amino acids: CASSLAPNSGGLNTEAFF.

The J gene is TRBJ1-4, the V gene TRBV5-1; a possible D gene is TRBD1 (5 bases). Germline values: CDR1 SGHRS, CDR2 YFSETQ. V was cut by 4 bases and J by 8 bases, with 21 bases left in between. This CDR3 region has 16 residues. In nucleotides, the CDR3 is TGCGCCAGCAGCAAGGGCCCCGGGACCGCGGGGGAAAAACTGTTTTTT. This translates into CASSKGPGTAGEKLFF.

This clone was counted a few times. The chain is built from TRBV28 and TRBJ1-2; D is unclear. The CDR3 loop spans 11 amino acids. V gave up 4 bases and J gave up 4 bases, with 4 bases separating them. Germline CDR1 and CDR2: MDHEN and SYDVKM. CDR3 nucleotide sequence: TGTGCCAGCAGTTCGCCCTATGGCTACACCTTC. It yields the protein CASSSPYGYTF.

This chain links TRBV19 with TRBJ2-2, with D possibly being TRBD1 or TRBD2 (6 bases each). The CDR3 spans 14 residues. V gave up 8 bases and J gave up 5 bases, with 15 bases separating them. Germline V CDR1 and CDR2: LNHDA, SQIVND (reference sequence). As DNA, the CDR3 is TGTGCCAGTCATGTCGGGGGCCGGACCGGGGAGCTGTTTTTT. Translating gives CASHVGGRTGELFF.

The rearrangement links TRBV4-3 to TRBJ2-7; 11 bases are shared with TRBD2. CDR1 LGHNA and CDR2 YSLEER come from the germline V gene. This CDR3 has 17 residues. With 0 bases clipped from V and 2 bases from J, the junction kept 6 bases outside the gene matches. The CDR3 region has the DNA TGCGCCAGCAGCCAAGAACGACTAGCGGGGATACCCTACGAGCAGTACTTC. Encoded protein: CASSQERLAGIPYEQYF.

This clone was seen ten or more times. The chain combines TRBV13 with TRBJ2-1; a possible D gene is TRBD2 (6 bases). Looked up from germline, CDR1 is PRHDT and CDR2 is FYEKMQ (reference sequence). V shed 6 bases and J shed 0 bases, with 18 bases lying between them. The length of the CDR3 is 17 residues. The CDR3 loop is CASSDNLGGSSYNEQFF. CDR3 in DNA: TGTGCCAGCAGTGACAACCTCGGGGGTAGCTCCTACAATGAGCAGTTCTTC.